This TCR beta chain was identified in a study of molecular identifiers for immune sequencing clone quantification. The trim removed 8 bases at V and 8 bases at J, leaving 9 bases unmatched. Germline V gene sequence: CDR1 LGHNA, CDR2 YSLEER. CDR3 length: 13 amino acids. TCRdb called the PCR reads again in MiXCR, with one record for every CDR3 protein. This table has 460,000 or so distinct CDR3 sequences, roughly 25% appearing once. The chain links TRBV4-3 to TRBJ2-1, with TRBD2 matching 7 bases. Sequences were obtained from naive CD8+ T cells from blood, with Jurkat cell RNA spiked in. Subset: FACS-sorted CD8+CD4-CCR7+CD45RA+ naive T cells. This sequence originates from a human donor in good health. Some libraries in this study had Jurkat cell RNA spiked in. As DNA, the CDR3 is TGCGCCAGCGGGGGGGGGGTGTTCGATGAGCAGTTCTTC. Residues: CASGGGVFDEQFF.